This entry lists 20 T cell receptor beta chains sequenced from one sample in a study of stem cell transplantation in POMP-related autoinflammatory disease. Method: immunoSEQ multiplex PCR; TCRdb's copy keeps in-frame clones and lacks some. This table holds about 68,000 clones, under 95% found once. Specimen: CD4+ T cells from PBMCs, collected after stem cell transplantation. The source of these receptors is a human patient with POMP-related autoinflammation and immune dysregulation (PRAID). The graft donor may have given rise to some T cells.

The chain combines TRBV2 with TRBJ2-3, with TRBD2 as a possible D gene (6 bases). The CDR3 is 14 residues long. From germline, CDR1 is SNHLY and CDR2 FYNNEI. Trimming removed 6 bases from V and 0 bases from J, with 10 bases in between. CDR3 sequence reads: CASSGLLSTDTQYF. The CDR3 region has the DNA TGTGCCAGCAGCGGACTATTAAGCACAGATACGCAGTATTTT.

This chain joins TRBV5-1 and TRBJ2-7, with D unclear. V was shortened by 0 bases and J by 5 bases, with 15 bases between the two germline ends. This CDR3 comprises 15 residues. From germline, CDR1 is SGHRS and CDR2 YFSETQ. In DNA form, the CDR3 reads TGCGCCAGCAGCTTGGGGACCCCAACCCCCCACGAGCAGTACTTC. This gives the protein CASSLGTPTPHEQYF.

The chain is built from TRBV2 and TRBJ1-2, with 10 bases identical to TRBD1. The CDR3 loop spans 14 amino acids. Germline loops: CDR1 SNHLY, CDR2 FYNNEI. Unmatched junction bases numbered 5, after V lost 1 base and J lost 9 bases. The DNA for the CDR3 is TGTGCCAGCAGTGAAGTGACAGGGGGCTCGAGCTACACCTTC. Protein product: CASSEVTGGSSYTF.

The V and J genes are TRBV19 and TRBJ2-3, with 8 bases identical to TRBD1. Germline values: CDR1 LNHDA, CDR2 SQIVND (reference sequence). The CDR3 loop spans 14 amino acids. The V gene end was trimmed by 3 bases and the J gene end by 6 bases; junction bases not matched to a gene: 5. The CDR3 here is CASSIRQGKDTQYF. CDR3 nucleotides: TGTGCCAGTAGTATCCGACAGGGGAAGGATACGCAGTATTTT. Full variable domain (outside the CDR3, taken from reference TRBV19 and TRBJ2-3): DGGITQSPKYLFRKEGQNVTLSCEQNLNHDAMYWYRQDPGQGLRLIYYSQIVNDFQKGDIAEGYSVSREKKESFPLTVTSAQKNPTAFYLCASSIRQGKDTQYFGPGTRLTVL.

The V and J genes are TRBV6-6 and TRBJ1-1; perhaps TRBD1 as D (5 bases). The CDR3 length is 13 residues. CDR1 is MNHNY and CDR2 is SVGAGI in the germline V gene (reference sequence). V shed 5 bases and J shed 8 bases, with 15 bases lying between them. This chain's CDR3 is CASSRGPAREAFF. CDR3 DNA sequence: TGTGCCAGCAGTCGGGGACCGGCGAGGGAAGCTTTCTTT.

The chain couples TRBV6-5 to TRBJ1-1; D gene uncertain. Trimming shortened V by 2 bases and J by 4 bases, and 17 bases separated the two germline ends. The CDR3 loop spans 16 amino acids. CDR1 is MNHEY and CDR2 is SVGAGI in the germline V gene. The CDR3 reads CASSYPRSAGTTEAFF. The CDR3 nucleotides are TGTGCCAGCAGTTACCCCCGCTCAGCGGGTACCACTGAAGCTTTCTTT.

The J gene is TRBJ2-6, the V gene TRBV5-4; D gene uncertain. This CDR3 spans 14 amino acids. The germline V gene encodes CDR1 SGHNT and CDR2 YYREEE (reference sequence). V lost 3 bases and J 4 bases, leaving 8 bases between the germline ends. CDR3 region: CASSSDLGANVLTF. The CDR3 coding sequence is TGTGCCAGCAGCTCCGATTTGGGGGCCAACGTCCTGACTTTC.

The CDR3 DNA sequence: TGTGCCAGCAGTGTTTGGGTCAGGGTCGAGCAGTACGTC. Amino acids: CASSVWVRVEQYV. This sequence joins TRBV6-4 and TRBJ2-7; tentatively, D is TRBD1 (5 bases). This CDR3 region has 13 residues. In germline, CDR1 is MRHNA, CDR2 SNTAGT. V gave up 4 bases and J gave up 6 bases, with 13 bases separating them.

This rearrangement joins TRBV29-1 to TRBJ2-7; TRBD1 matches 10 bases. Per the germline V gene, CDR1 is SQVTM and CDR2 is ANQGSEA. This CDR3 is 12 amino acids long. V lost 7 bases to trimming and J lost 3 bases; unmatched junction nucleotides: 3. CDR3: CSGRDRGYEQYF. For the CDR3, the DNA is TGCAGCGGCCGGGACAGGGGCTACGAGCAGTACTTC.

This chain's CDR3 is CATSDLGRSSYNEQFF. DNA for the CDR3: TGTGCCACCAGTGATTTGGGCAGAAGCTCCTACAATGAGCAGTTCTTC. V usage is TRBV24-1 and J usage is TRBJ2-1; no firm D call. Trimming stripped 0 bases from V and 0 bases from J, with 8 bases between. CDR1 and CDR2 from the germline V gene are KGHDR and SFDVKD. This CDR3 has 16 residues.

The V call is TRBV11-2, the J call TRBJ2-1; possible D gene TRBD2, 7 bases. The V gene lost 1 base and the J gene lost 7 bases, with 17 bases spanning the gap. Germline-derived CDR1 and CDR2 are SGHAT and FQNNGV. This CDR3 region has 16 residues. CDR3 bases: TGTGCCAGCAGCTTAGGGACTAGGATGGGGGCAAATGAGCAGTTCTTC. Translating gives CASSLGTRMGANEQFF. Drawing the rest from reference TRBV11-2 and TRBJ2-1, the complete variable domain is EAGVAQSPRYKIIEKRQSVAFWCNPISGHATLYWYQQILGQGPKLLIQFQNNGVVDDSQLPKDRFSAERLKGVDSTLKIQPAKLEDSAVYLCASSLGTRMGANEQFFGPGTRLTVL.

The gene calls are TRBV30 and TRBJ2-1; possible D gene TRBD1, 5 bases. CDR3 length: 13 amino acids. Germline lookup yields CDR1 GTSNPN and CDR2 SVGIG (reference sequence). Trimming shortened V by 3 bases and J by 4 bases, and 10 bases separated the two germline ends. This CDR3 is CAWSPDSYNEQFF. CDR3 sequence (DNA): TGTGCCTGGAGCCCCGACAGTTACAATGAGCAGTTCTTC.

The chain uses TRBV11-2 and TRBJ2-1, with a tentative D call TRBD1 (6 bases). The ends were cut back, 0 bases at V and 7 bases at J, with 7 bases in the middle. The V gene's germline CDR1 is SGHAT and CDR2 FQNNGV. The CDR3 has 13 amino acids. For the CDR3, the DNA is TGTGCCAGCAGCTTAGACAGGGGAAATGAGCAGTTCTTC. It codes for CASSLDRGNEQFF. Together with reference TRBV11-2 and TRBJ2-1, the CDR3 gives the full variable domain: EAGVAQSPRYKIIEKRQSVAFWCNPISGHATLYWYQQILGQGPKLLIQFQNNGVVDDSQLPKDRFSAERLKGVDSTLKIQPAKLEDSAVYLCASSLDRGNEQFFGPGTRLTVL.

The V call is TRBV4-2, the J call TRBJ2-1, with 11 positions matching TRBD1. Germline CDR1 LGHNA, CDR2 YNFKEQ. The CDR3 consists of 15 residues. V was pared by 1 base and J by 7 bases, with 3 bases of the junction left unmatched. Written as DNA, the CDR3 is TGTGCCAGCAGCCAAGGGACAGGGGGCCGGAATGAGCAGTTCTTC. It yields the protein CASSQGTGGRNEQFF.

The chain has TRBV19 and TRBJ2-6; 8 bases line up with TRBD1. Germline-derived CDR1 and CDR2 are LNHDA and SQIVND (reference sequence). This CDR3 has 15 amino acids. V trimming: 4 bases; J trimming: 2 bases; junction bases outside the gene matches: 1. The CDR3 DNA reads TGTGCCAGTAGTAAGGACAGGGCTGGGGCCAACGTCCTGACTTTC. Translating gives CASSKDRAGANVLTF.

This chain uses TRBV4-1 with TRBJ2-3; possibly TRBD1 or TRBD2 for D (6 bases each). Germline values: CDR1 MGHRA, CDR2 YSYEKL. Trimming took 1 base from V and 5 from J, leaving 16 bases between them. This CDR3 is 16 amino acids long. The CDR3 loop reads CASSQAGGGGRDTQYF. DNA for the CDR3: TGCGCCAGCAGCCAAGCCGGGGGCGGTGGTAGAGATACGCAGTATTTT.

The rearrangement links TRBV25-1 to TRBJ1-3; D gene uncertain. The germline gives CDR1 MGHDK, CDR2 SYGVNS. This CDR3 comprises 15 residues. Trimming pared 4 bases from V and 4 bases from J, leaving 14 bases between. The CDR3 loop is CASSGFTGSGNTIYF. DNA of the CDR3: TGTGCCAGCAGTGGGTTCACGGGGTCGGGAAACACCATATATTTT.

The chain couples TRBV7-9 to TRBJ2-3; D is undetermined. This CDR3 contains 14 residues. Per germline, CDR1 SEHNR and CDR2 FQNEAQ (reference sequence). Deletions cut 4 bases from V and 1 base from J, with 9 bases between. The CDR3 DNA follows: TGTGCCAGCAGCTCGTTCAAGGGCACAGATACGCAGTATTTT. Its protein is CASSSFKGTDTQYF.

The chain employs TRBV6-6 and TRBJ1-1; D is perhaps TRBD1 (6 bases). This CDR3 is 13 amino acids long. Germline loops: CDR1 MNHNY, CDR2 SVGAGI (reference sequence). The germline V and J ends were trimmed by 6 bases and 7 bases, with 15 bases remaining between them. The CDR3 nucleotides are TGTGCCAGCAGAAACCCAGGGGATGATGAAGCTTTCTTT. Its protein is CASRNPGDDEAFF.

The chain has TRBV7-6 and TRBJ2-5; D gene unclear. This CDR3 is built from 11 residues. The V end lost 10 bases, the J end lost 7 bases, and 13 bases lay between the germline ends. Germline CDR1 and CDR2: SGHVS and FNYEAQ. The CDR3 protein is CATRRAATQYF. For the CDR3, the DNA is TGTGCCACCAGACGGGCGGCGACCCAGTACTTC.